The clone carrying this T cell receptor beta chain has a single count. Antigen unknown. Clones were read by immunoSEQ multiplex PCR, and TCRdb kept only the in-frame ones, dropping some. The sample includes roughly 30,000 clones, roughly four fifths seen only once; the top ten take roughly 18%. This entry is derived from a study of graft-versus-host responses after intestinal transplantation. General study points: Detection of GvH clones occurred in recipient marrow, and some had their first appearance in ileum or blood.

The CDR3 sequence is 12 residues long. The ends lost 7 bases at V and 4 bases at J; junction bases unmatched: 5. CDR1 and CDR2 from the germline V gene are SQVTM and ANQGSEA. The source is a human donor who received an intestinal transplant. The chain recombines TRBV29-1 with TRBJ2-3; TRBD1 matches at 7 bases. The input for sequencing was unstimulated CD8+ T cells sorted from spleen or lymph node cells, taken before intestinal transplant. For the CDR3, the DNA is TGCAGCGCTGACAGGGTTCCAGATACGCAGTATTTT. Translation gives CSADRVPDTQYF.